One sample yielded the 16 T cell receptor beta chains listed below, sequenced in a study of blood T cell repertoires in COVID-19. Some clones are missing from TCRdb's copy, which holds only in-frame ones; the method was immunoSEQ multiplex PCR. The sample contains tens of thousands of clones, around nine tenths of which appear only once. Material for sequencing was peripheral blood. The receptor set was obtained from a woman aged 55-70 years with acute or convalescent COVID-19.

The gene calls are TRBV5-4 and TRBJ2-3; a possible D gene is TRBD2 (6 bases). The CDR3 spans 14 residues. V was shortened by 9 bases and J by 6 bases, with 20 bases between the two germline ends. CDR1 SGHNT and CDR2 YYREEE come from the germline V gene (reference sequence). CDR3 region: CATSGGYVQDTQYF. Here the CDR3 DNA reads TGTGCCACCTCCGGGGGTTATGTCCAGGATACGCAGTATTTT.

The chain carries TRBV2 and TRBJ2-1, with a weak D call TRBD1 (5 bases). The germline CDR1 and CDR2 sequences are SNHLY and FYNNEI. Trimming took 4 bases from V and 9 from J, leaving 13 bases between them. CDR3 length: 13 amino acids. The CDR3 loop is CASSVRDQGEQFF. CDR3 DNA: TGTGCCAGCAGTGTCCGCGATCAGGGTGAGCAGTTCTTC.

The rearrangement links TRBV6-5 to TRBJ1-1; D unresolved. Germline-derived CDR1 and CDR2 are MNHEY and SVGAGI. The V end lost 2 bases, the J end lost 4 bases, and 11 bases lay between the germline ends. The CDR3 length is 14 residues. The DNA for the CDR3 is TGTGCCAGCAGTTACGTTAGGAGCGGCACTGAAGCTTTCTTT. Translation gives CASSYVRSGTEAFF.

The chain links TRBV6-5 to TRBJ2-5, with a tentative D call TRBD2 (6 bases). Germline loops: CDR1 MNHEY, CDR2 SVGAGI. Trimming left V 6 bases short and J 2 bases short, with 16 bases between. This CDR3 contains 15 residues. CDR3 protein: CASRWTTLGQETQYF. In nucleotides, the CDR3 is TGTGCCAGCAGATGGACTACGCTCGGACAAGAGACCCAGTACTTC.

The chain carries TRBV2 and TRBJ2-7, with D possibly being TRBD1 (5 bases). Trimming removed 5 bases at V and 6 bases at J, with 11 bases between. The CDR3 is 12 residues long. Per germline, CDR1 SNHLY and CDR2 FYNNEI. CDR3 residues: CASSRRGSEQYV. CDR3 DNA: TGTGCCAGCAGTCGAAGGGGAAGCGAGCAGTACGTC.

The gene calls are TRBV7-8 and TRBJ1-5; 10 bases agree with TRBD1. The CDR3 covers 17 residues. J gave up 1 base and V 5 bases, and 8 bases lay outside the gene matches. Germline values: CDR1 SGHVS, CDR2 FQNEAQ. CDR3 sequence (DNA): TGTGCCAGCAGCACGTCCGGGACAGGGGTCAGCAATCAGCCCCAGCATTTT. This gives the protein CASSTSGTGVSNQPQHF.

The chain has TRBV13 and TRBJ2-1, with TRBD2 matching 12 bases. The junction had 2 bases not matched to a gene; V was cut back by 4 bases and J by 4 bases. Per the germline V gene, CDR1 is PRHDT and CDR2 is FYEKMQ (reference sequence). There are 15 residues in the CDR3. The CDR3 sequence: CASSSGLAGYNEQFF. As DNA, the CDR3 is TGTGCCAGCAGCTCGGGACTAGCGGGTTACAATGAGCAGTTCTTC. Combining the CDR3 with reference TRBV13 and TRBJ2-1 gives the whole variable domain AAGVIQSPRHLIKEKRETATLKCYPIPRHDTVYWYQQGPGQDPQFLISFYEKMQSDKGSIPDRFSAQQFSDYHSELNMSSLELGDSALYFCASSSGLAGYNEQFFGPGTRLTVL.

This chain connects TRBV28 to TRBJ1-2; no clear D. Germline CDR1 MDHEN, CDR2 SYDVKM. The V end lost 6 bases, the J end lost 0 bases, and 11 bases lay between the germline ends. CDR3 length: 14 amino acids. CDR3 protein: CASRSGGANYGYTF. The CDR3 region has the DNA TGTGCCAGCAGGTCGGGAGGAGCTAACTATGGCTACACCTTC.

The V call is TRBV3-1 (or the pseudogene TRBV3-2), the J call TRBJ1-2, with 8 bases matching TRBD1. After removal of 0 bases from V and 4 bases from J, the junction contained 4 bases not matched to a gene. Germline loops: CDR1 LGHDT, CDR2 YNNKEL (reference sequence). The CDR3 sequence is 15 residues long. The DNA of the CDR3 is TGTGCCAGCAGCCAAGAGGACAGGGCCTTCTATGGCTACACCTTC. The encoded protein is CASSQEDRAFYGYTF.

This sequence joins TRBV6-1 and TRBJ1-2, with D possibly being TRBD1 (5 bases). CDR3 length equals 17 residues. Looked up from germline, CDR1 is MNHNS and CDR2 is SASEGT. Trimming stripped 0 bases from V and 3 bases from J, with 17 bases between. The CDR3 reads CASSEAWGGSPYYGYTF. For the CDR3, the DNA is TGTGCCAGCAGTGAAGCGTGGGGCGGGAGTCCTTACTATGGCTACACCTTC.

J is TRBJ2-5 and V is TRBV7-9, with a possible D match to TRBD2 (5 bases). The germline gives CDR1 SEHNR, CDR2 FQNEAQ (reference sequence). The CDR3 length is 16 residues. Trimming left V 4 bases short and J 3 bases short, with 18 bases between. In DNA, the CDR3 is TGTGCCAGCAGCTCGCGCTTGGACTTTACAGAAGAGACCCAGTACTTC. Its translation is CASSSRLDFTEETQYF.

The chain has TRBV12-3 or TRBV12-4 and TRBJ1-2; unclear D gene. With 10 bases removed from V and 2 bases from J, the gap between germline ends came to 11 bases. The CDR3 consists of 12 residues. The CDR3 is CATGGPNYGYTF. CDR3 DNA: TGTGCCACCGGAGGGCCGAACTATGGCTACACCTTC.

The chain carries TRBV12-3 or TRBV12-4 and TRBJ1-2; a weak D match, TRBD1 (5 bases). Deletions cut 5 bases from V and 7 bases from J, with 14 bases between. CDR3 length equals 13 residues. In nucleotides, the CDR3 is TGTGCCAGCAGTGTGACAGCTTCGGGTGGCTACACCTTC. Translating it yields CASSVTASGGYTF.

The chain carries TRBV6-6 and TRBJ1-1, with TRBD1 identical over 11 bases. CDR1 is MNHNY and CDR2 is SVGAGI in the germline V gene (reference sequence). The V and J ends lost 6 bases and 3 bases, in that order; junction bases with no gene match: 3. CDR3 length: 14 residues. CDR3: CASRGQGADTEAFF. Written as DNA, the CDR3 is TGTGCCAGCAGAGGACAGGGGGCTGACACTGAAGCTTTCTTT.

This clone was recorded once. The chain recombines TRBV18 with TRBJ1-3; D is unclear. The germline V gene has CDR1 KGHSH and CDR2 LQKENI. The CDR3 length is 14 residues. V shed 2 bases and J shed 0 bases, with 5 bases lying between them. The CDR3 region has the DNA TGTGCCAGCTCACCAGAGAACTCTGGAAACACCATATATTTT. This sequence encodes CASSPENSGNTIYF.

This sequence joins TRBV5-1 and TRBJ2-3; 11 bases fit TRBD2. Germline V gene sequence: CDR1 SGHRS, CDR2 YFSETQ. The CDR3 consists of 15 residues. V gave up 7 bases and J gave up 6 bases; unmatched junction bases: 10. CDR3 sequence (DNA): TGCGCCAGCGAACCGGGACTAGCGGACGCCGATACGCAGTATTTT. Translating it yields CASEPGLADADTQYF.